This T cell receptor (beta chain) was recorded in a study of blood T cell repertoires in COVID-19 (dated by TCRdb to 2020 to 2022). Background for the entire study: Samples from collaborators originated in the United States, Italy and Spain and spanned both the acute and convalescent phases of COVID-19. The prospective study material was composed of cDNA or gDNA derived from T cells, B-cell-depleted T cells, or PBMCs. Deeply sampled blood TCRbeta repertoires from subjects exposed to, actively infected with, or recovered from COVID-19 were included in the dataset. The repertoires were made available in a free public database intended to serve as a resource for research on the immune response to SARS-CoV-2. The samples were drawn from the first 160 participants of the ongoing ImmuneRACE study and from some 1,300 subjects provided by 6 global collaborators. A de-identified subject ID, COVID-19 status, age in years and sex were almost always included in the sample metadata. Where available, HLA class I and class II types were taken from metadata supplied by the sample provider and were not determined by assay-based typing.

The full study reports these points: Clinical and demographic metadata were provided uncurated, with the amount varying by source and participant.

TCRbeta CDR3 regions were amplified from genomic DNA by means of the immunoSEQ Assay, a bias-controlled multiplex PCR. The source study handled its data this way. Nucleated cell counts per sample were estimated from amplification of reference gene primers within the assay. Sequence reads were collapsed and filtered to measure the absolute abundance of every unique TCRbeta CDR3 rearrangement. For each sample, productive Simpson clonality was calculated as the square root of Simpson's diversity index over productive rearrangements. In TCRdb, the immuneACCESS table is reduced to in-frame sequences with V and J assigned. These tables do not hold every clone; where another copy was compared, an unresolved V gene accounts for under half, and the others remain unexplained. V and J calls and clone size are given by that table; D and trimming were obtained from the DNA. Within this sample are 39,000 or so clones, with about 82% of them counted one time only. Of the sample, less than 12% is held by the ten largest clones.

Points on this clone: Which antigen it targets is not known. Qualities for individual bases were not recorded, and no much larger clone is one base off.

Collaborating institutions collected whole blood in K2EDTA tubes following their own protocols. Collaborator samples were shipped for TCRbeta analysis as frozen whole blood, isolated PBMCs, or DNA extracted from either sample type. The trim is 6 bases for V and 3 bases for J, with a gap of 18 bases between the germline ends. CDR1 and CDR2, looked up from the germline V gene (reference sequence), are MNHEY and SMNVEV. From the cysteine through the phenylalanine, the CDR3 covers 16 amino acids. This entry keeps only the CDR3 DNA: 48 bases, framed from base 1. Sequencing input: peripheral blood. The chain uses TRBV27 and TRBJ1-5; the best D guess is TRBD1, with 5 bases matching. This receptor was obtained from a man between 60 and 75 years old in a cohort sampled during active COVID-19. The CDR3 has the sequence CASRVRGENSNQPQHF. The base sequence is TGTGCCAGCAGGGTGCGGGGCGAGAACTCCAATCAGCCCCAGCATTTT.